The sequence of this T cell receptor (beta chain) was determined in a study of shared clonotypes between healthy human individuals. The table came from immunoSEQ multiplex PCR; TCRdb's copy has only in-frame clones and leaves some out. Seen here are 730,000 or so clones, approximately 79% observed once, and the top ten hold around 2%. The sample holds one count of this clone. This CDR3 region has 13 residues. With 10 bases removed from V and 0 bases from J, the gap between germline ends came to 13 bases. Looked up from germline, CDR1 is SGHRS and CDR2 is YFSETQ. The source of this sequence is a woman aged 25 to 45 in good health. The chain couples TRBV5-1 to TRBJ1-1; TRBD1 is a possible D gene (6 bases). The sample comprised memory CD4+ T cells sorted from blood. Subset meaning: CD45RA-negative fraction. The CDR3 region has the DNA TGCGCCTGCCGGGAGGGGGTGAACACTGAAGCTTTCTTT. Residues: CACREGVNTEAFF.